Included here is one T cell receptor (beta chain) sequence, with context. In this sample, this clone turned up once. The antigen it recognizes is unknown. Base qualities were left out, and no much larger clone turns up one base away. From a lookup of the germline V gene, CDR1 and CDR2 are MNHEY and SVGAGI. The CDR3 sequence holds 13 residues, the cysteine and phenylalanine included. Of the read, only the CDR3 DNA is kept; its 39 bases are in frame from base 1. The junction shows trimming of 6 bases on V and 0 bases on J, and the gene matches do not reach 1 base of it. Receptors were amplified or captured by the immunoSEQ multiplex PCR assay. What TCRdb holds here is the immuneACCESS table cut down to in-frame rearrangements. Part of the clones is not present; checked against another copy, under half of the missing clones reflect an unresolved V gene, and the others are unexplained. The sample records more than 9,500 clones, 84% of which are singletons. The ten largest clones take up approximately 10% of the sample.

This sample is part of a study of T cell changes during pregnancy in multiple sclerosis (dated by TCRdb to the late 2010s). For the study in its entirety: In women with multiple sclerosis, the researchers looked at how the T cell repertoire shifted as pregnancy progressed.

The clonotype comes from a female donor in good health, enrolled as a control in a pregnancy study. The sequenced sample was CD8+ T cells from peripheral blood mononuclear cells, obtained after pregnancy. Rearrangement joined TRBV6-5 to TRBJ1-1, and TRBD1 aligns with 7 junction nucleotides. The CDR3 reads CASSRGMNTEAFF. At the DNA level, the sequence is TGTGCCAGCAGCAGGGGGATGAACACTGAAGCTTTCTTT.